Reported below is one TCR beta chain. Only a few counts were recorded for this clonotype. Its antigen is not yet known. No much larger clone is present one base from it, and per-base qualities are unavailable. Trimming removed 10 bases from V and 4 bases from J; the gene matches leave 7 bases unexplained. For CDR1 and CDR2, the germline V gene lists SNHLY and FYNNEI. The CDR3 contains 15 residues, cysteine and phenylalanine counted. Only the CDR3 DNA is retained, 45 bases long and in frame from the first base. The run used an Illumina NovaSeq 6000. TCRalpha and TCRbeta cDNA libraries were constructed by 5'RACE with constant-segment primers, with sample barcodes and unique molecular identifiers being introduced. Trizol reagent was used to extract RNA from every sample. Library amplification was performed in two PCR steps, and a second sample barcode and Illumina TruSeq adapters were introduced in the second step. Libraries were sequenced on an Illumina NovaSeq with 2 x 150 bp paired-end reads. The published analysis was carried out like this. With migec v1.2.7, reads were demultiplexed and then collapsed into UMI-guided consensus sequences. Using mixcr v2.1.11, UMI consensuses were aligned to TRA and TRB V and J templates and then assembled into clonotypes. Clonotypes were classified as expanded or contracted when called significant by both edgeR and NoisET, with noise models trained on biological replicates. edgeR calls used a false discovery rate-adjusted p below 0.01 and a log2 fold-change threshold of 1. PCA with hierarchical clustering of max-normalized trajectories of the 1000 most abundant clonotypes was used as exploratory dynamics analysis. Separately sequenced CD4+ and CD8+ repertoires were used to assign the CD4 or CD8 phenotype of responding clones. TCRdb trimmed public reads at Q25 via fastp, called clones via MiXCR and kept in-frame beta chains. A single entry per CDR3 protein holds the most common genes and DNA from its merged rows. It is TCRdb's table, rather than the study itself, that gives the V and J calls and clone size. This sample has a few hundred thousand distinct CDR3 sequences in its table, and 25% of those were observed once. The ten largest clones capture about 12% of the sample.

These data are taken from a study of T-cell memory formation after mild COVID-19 (dated by TCRdb to about 2021). Describing the broader study: TCR sequence clusters from the two donors were found to be largely donor specific. In a couple of donors, T-cell clones that expanded and contracted after mild COVID-19 were followed by sequencing TCRalpha and TCRbeta repertoires longitudinally. The cohort comprised two young, previously healthy adult volunteers, one female and one male.

Study-wide findings and limitations: Some responding clones were found in pre-infection memory, which suggests that pre-existing cross-reactive memory T cells took part in the SARS-CoV-2 response. From day 15 to 85, contracting clones showed balanced CD4/CD8 phenotypes, whereas a second wave of clones that expanded from day 15 to 37 leaned towards CD4+. The study included only a couple of mild cases, and larger cohorts that include severe cases with pre-infection samples were judged to be necessary. Whether the second-wave clones peaking on day 37 were SARS-CoV-2 specific was not confirmed. Contracting CD4+ clones were located mainly in the CM and EM memory subsets, whereas CD8+ clones were found to be enriched in EMRA.

Ficoll-Paque density gradient centrifugation was the method used to isolate PBMCs. The sequencing sample was made of PBMCs or a T cell subset sorted from them (not recorded which). The receptor was derived from an adult woman who had mild COVID-19 (a few samples of this study predate the infection). The sample titles of this study are shuffled in the database, so cell type and time point are left out; the donor was told from shared clones. This chain is built from TRBV2 and TRBJ2-2; 12 bases in between match TRBD1. The CDR3 reads as follows: CAKDPGQGATGELFF. The DNA sequence is as follows: TGTGCCAAAGATCCGGGACAGGGGGCCACCGGGGAGCTGTTTTTT.